One TCR beta chain is described in this entry. V lost 2 bases and J 0 bases, leaving 15 bases between the germline ends. Germline V CDR1 and CDR2: SGDLS, YYNGEE. The CDR3 covers 17 residues. These data are taken from a study of shared clonotypes between healthy human individuals. TCRdb's table, derived via immunoSEQ multiplex PCR, lists solely in-frame clones and lacks some. The sample has about 690,000 clones; less than 95% are singletons. The sample taken for sequencing was memory CD8+ T cells from PBMCs. The subset was: CD45RO+ cells pooled with CCR7-negative TemRA cells. The source is a man between 18 and 29 years old in good health. Some clones in this sample may be carry-over from other donors' samples. The rearrangement uses TRBV9 and TRBJ2-1; D possibly corresponds to TRBD2 (6 bases). CDR3 residues: CASSVRAAGTSYNEQFF. The DNA of the CDR3 is TGTGCCAGCAGCGTTCGGGCAGCGGGCACCTCCTACAATGAGCAGTTCTTC.